The 16 T cell receptor beta chains in this list originate from one sample, sequenced in a study of cytomegalovirus exposure and HLA in healthy donors. The PCR contained 60 Vbeta and 13 Jbeta primers. Sequencing was performed with immunoSEQ multiplex PCR; in TCRdb, only in-frame clones are kept and a portion is missing. The data contain about 160,000 clones, around 76% of them singletons. What was sequenced was PBMCs. These receptors all stem from a female donor in good health and CMV-seronegative.

The rearrangement uses TRBV30 and TRBJ1-2; TRBD1 matches at 7 bases. The CDR3 is made up of 14 amino acids. The V gene's germline CDR1 is GTSNPN and CDR2 SVGIG (reference sequence). V dropped 6 bases and J dropped 11; count of bases not matched to a gene: 18. The CDR3 reads CACSGPQYRGWYTF. CDR3 sequence (DNA): TGTGCCTGCTCCGGCCCCCAATACAGGGGTTGGTACACCTTC.

The gene calls are TRBV5-4 and TRBJ2-1; TRBD1 matches 7 bases. Germline trimming cut 4 bases from V and 6 bases from J; bases unmatched to any gene: 10. The CDR3 has 15 amino acids. Germline CDR1 SGHNT, CDR2 YYREEE (reference sequence). For the CDR3, the DNA is TGTGCCAGCAGCCCGAAACCGGGACAGATCAATGAGCAGTTCTTC. This gives the protein CASSPKPGQINEQFF.

The chain recombines TRBV28 with TRBJ2-5; D is unresolved. V lost 11 bases and J lost 5, with 12 bases in between. The CDR3 is 11 residues long. The germline V gene encodes CDR1 MDHEN and CDR2 SYDVKM. This CDR3 reads CAPPTKETQYF. CDR3 bases: TGTGCCCCTCCAACAAAGGAGACCCAGTACTTC.

This chain joins TRBV7-2 and TRBJ2-3; a possible D gene is TRBD1 (7 bases). The germline CDR1 and CDR2 sequences are SGHTA and FQGNSA. V was cut by 3 bases and J by 1 base, with 11 bases left in between. The CDR3 contains 15 residues. Here the CDR3 DNA reads TGTGCCAGCAGCTTCAGGGGGGATGGCACAGATACGCAGTATTTT. Residues: CASSFRGDGTDTQYF.

The gene calls are TRBV2 and TRBJ2-2; 10 nucleotides match TRBD1. The junction had 11 bases not matched to a gene; V was cut back by 7 bases and J by 0 bases. The CDR3 loop spans 18 amino acids. In germline, CDR1 is SNHLY, CDR2 FYNNEI. The chain's CDR3 is CASTGGAGQGSNTGELFF. The CDR3 nucleotides are TGTGCCAGCACCGGAGGTGCGGGACAGGGGTCGAACACCGGGGAGCTGTTTTTT.

The J gene is TRBJ1-2, the V gene TRBV6-5; unclear D gene. This CDR3 has 11 residues. Germline V CDR1 and CDR2: MNHEY, SVGAGI. V was trimmed by 6 bases and J by 8 bases, leaving 10 bases between them. CDR3 coding DNA: TGTGCCAGCAGAGGAGTCGGGGGCTACACCTTC. It translates to CASRGVGGYTF.

The chain has TRBV5-1 and TRBJ2-7; TRBD1 matches 9 bases. CDR1 SGHRS and CDR2 YFSETQ come from the germline V gene. The CDR3 length is 15 residues. Trimming at V came to 4 bases and at J to 3 bases, leaving 8 bases not matched to a gene. The DNA of the CDR3 is TGCGCCAGCAGCCCGGCCGGGACAGGGTTCTACGAGCAGTACTTC. Translating it yields CASSPAGTGFYEQYF.

This chain joins TRBV10-3 and TRBJ1-4; 11 nucleotides line up with TRBD1. The trim removed 0 bases at V and 7 bases at J, leaving 4 bases unmatched. Germline V gene lookup returns CDR1 ENHRY and CDR2 SYGVKD. This CDR3 contains 16 residues. CDR3 loop: CAISESSGTGGEKLFF. Here the CDR3 DNA reads TGTGCCATCAGTGAGTCCTCCGGGACAGGGGGTGAAAAACTGTTTTTT.

CDR3: CASSDSGNHQETQYF. The CDR3 coding sequence is TGTGCCAGCAGCGACTCCGGTAACCACCAAGAGACCCAGTACTTC. This chain uses TRBV27 with TRBJ2-5; D ambiguous. V lost 6 bases and J lost 0, with 14 bases in between. Germline V gene sequence: CDR1 MNHEY, CDR2 SMNVEV (reference sequence). CDR3 length: 15 residues.

The chain combines TRBV30 with TRBJ2-1; 10 nucleotides agree with TRBD1. Germline-derived CDR1 and CDR2 are GTSNPN and SVGIG (reference sequence). With 5 bases clipped from V and 7 bases from J, the junction kept 8 bases outside the gene matches. This CDR3 has 14 residues. The CDR3 sequence: CAWRGQGGINEQFF. The CDR3 nucleotides read TGTGCCTGGCGCGGACAGGGGGGCATAAATGAGCAGTTCTTC.

The J gene is TRBJ2-7, the V gene TRBV5-4; TRBD1 matches 9 bases. The germline CDR1 and CDR2 sequences are SGHNT and YYREEE (reference sequence). V shed 9 bases and J 0 bases; nucleotides not matched to a gene: 4. The CDR3 consists of 13 residues. CDR3 nucleotides: TGTGCCATTACAGGGGGCCTCTCCTACGAGCAGTACTTC. Amino acids: CAITGGLSYEQYF.

This clone was detected a few times. The CDR3 DNA sequence: TGTGCCAGCAGCCCACCGGGAGGCAGAGGGGCTGAAGCTTTCTTT. Translated: CASSPPGGRGAEAFF. The chain couples TRBV27 to TRBJ1-1; TRBD1 is a possible D gene (5 bases). Per germline, CDR1 MNHEY and CDR2 SMNVEV (reference sequence). V was trimmed by 6 bases and J by 6 bases, leaving 20 bases between them. The CDR3 is 15 amino acids.

The chain recombines TRBV2 with TRBJ1-1; possible D gene TRBD1, 6 bases. The CDR3 covers 17 residues. Germline V gene sequence: CDR1 SNHLY, CDR2 FYNNEI. Trimming cost V 7 bases and J 3 bases, with 24 bases left between them. Written as DNA, the CDR3 is TGTGCCAGCAAATTAGCCTCGGGGGGCGTAATGTACACTGAAGCTTTCTTT. It yields the protein CASKLASGGVMYTEAFF.

The rearrangement joins TRBV11-2 to TRBJ2-2; perhaps TRBD2 as D (5 bases). Germline V gene lookup returns CDR1 SGHAT and CDR2 FQNNGV. The CDR3 extends over 15 amino acids. V was trimmed by 5 bases and J by 0 bases, leaving 10 bases between them. The CDR3: CASSRGLANTGELFF. In DNA, the CDR3 is TGTGCCAGCAGCCGAGGACTCGCGAACACCGGGGAGCTGTTTTTT. The variable domain in full, with the rest retrieved from reference TRBV11-2 and TRBJ2-2, is EAGVAQSPRYKIIEKRQSVAFWCNPISGHATLYWYQQILGQGPKLLIQFQNNGVVDDSQLPKDRFSAERLKGVDSTLKIQPAKLEDSAVYLCASSRGLANTGELFFGEGSRLTVL.

This chain joins TRBV7-2 and TRBJ1-5; a weak D match, TRBD1 (6 bases). V lost 3 bases and J lost 3, with 12 bases in between. CDR1 SGHTA and CDR2 FQGNSA come from the germline V gene. The CDR3 length is 15 residues. CDR3 sequence: CASSLGHPPNQPQHF. DNA for the CDR3: TGTGCCAGCAGCTTGGGACATCCCCCCAATCAGCCCCAGCATTTT.

This chain links TRBV10-3 with TRBJ2-6, with TRBD2 matching 7 bases. The CDR3 covers 18 residues. CDR1 and CDR2 from the germline V gene are ENHRY and SYGVKD. V was pared by 7 bases and J by 3 bases, with 15 bases of the junction left unmatched. The CDR3 protein is CAINGGTARGDGANVLTF. The CDR3 DNA is TGTGCCATCAACGGGGGGACGGCCAGAGGAGATGGGGCCAACGTCCTGACTTTC.